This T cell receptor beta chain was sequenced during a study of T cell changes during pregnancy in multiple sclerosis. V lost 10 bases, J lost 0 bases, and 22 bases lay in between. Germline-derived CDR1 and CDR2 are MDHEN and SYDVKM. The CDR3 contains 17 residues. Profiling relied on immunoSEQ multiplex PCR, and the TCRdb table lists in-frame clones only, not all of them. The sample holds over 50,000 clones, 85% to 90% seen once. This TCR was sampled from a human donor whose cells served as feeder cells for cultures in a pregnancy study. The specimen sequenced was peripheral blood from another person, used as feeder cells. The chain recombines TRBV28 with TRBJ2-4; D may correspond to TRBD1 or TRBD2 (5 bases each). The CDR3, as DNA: TGTGCCACCTCCCCCGGGGCAGGCGACATAGCCAAAAACATTCAGTACTTC. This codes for CATSPGAGDIAKNIQYF.